A single sample gave rise to the 27 T cell receptor beta chains below, sequenced in a study of shared clonotypes between healthy human individuals. Here immunoSEQ multiplex PCR was the method, and the copy in TCRdb shows in-frame clones only, minus some. The profile shows around 500,000 clones, approximately 79% of them singletons. The material sequenced was PBMCs. The source of these receptors is a woman in her 40s in good health. Some clones in this sample may be carry-over from other donors' samples.

The chain has TRBV11-2 and TRBJ2-7; D may match TRBD1 or TRBD2 (5 bases each). Judging by the DNA end, TRBJ2-1 fits better; the J call may be wrong. The CDR3 totals 19 residues. Germline V lookup: CDR1 SGHAT, CDR2 FQNNGV. For the CDR3, the DNA is TGTGCCAGCAGCTTAGGAAGGAAACTGGTTGGGGGCTCCTACAATGAGCAGTTCTTC. Translation: CASSLGRKLVGGSYNEQFF.

The rearrangement links TRBV7-3 to TRBJ1-4; D not certain. V lost 5 bases and J lost 3, with 10 bases in between. The germline V gene encodes CDR1 SGHTA and CDR2 FQGTGA. This CDR3 comprises 14 residues. The chain's CDR3 is CASSRREANEKLFF. In DNA, the CDR3 is TGTGCCAGCAGCCGAAGGGAGGCTAATGAAAAACTGTTTTTT.

The V call is TRBV9, the J call TRBJ2-2; D might be TRBD1 or TRBD2, each matching 5 bases. Germline-derived CDR1 and CDR2 are SGDLS and YYNGEE. The CDR3 is 16 residues long. V was trimmed by 5 bases and J by 4 bases, leaving 18 bases between them. CDR3 region: CASSFSGTGATGELFF. The DNA of the CDR3 is TGTGCCAGCAGTTTTTCCGGGACCGGGGCCACCGGGGAGCTGTTTTTT.

This chain joins TRBV5-1 and TRBJ1-1; TRBD1 is a possible D gene (6 bases). Germline values: CDR1 SGHRS, CDR2 YFSETQ. This CDR3 spans 15 amino acids. V shed 4 bases and J shed 0 bases, with 13 bases lying between them. Written as DNA, the CDR3 is TGCGCCAGCAGCCATTTACAGGGAATGAACACTGAAGCTTTCTTT. This encodes CASSHLQGMNTEAFF.

This chain joins TRBV5-8 and TRBJ1-5; TRBD1 might be the D (5 bases). V lost 4 bases to trimming and J lost 4 bases, with 9 bases between them. Germline values: CDR1 SGHTS, CDR2 YDEGEE. This CDR3 has 13 amino acids. The CDR3 DNA reads as TGTGCCAGCAGCCAGTGGGGGAATCAGCCCCAGCATTTT. It specifies CASSQWGNQPQHF.

The chain is built from TRBV7-3 and TRBJ2-1; D call uncertain. The CDR3 has 12 amino acids. From germline, CDR1 is SGHTA and CDR2 FQGTGA. Trimming cost V 0 bases and J 9 bases, with 6 bases left between them. The CDR3 region is CASSLTVGEQFF. CDR3 sequence (DNA): TGTGCCAGCAGCTTAACGGTGGGTGAGCAGTTCTTC.

The chain joins TRBV4-2 to TRBJ2-5, with 12 bases matching TRBD2. Germline CDR1 reads LGHNA; CDR2 reads YNFKEQ. This CDR3 has 16 residues. The V gene end was trimmed by 2 bases and the J gene end by 3 bases; junction bases not matched to a gene: 4. CDR3 coding DNA: TGTGCCAGCAGCCAAATCACTAGCGGGAGGAAAGAGACCCAGTACTTC. Its protein product is CASSQITSGRKETQYF.

This clone was counted between two and nine times. The chain recombines TRBV9 with TRBJ1-1; D unclear. The CDR3 is 13 amino acids. The V gene lost 0 bases and the J gene lost 4 bases, with 7 bases spanning the gap. The germline V gene has CDR1 SGDLS and CDR2 YYNGEE. CDR3 in amino acids: CASSVGTGTEAFF. CDR3 coding DNA: TGTGCCAGCAGCGTAGGGACTGGCACTGAAGCTTTCTTT.

This clone was recorded once. CDR3 nucleotide sequence: TGTGCCAGCAGTTTCGTCCCGGGGAGGGAAACCGGGGAGCTGTTTTTT. Translated: CASSFVPGRETGELFF. The chain combines TRBV28 with TRBJ2-2; TRBD2 matches at 7 bases. The V and J ends lost 3 bases and 5 bases, in that order; junction bases with no gene match: 9. Germline CDR1 reads MDHEN; CDR2 reads SYDVKM. The CDR3 length is 16 residues.

The V call is TRBV5-5, the J call TRBJ2-3; D remains ambiguous. The CDR3 has 12 amino acids. The germline CDR1 and CDR2 sequences are SGHKS and YYEKEE (reference sequence). Trimming shortened V by 5 bases and J by 4 bases, and 8 bases separated the two germline ends. The CDR3 coding sequence is TGTGCCAGCAGGTGGGAAGCAGATACGCAGTATTTT. Protein sequence: CASRWEADTQYF. Together with reference TRBV5-5 and TRBJ2-3, the CDR3 gives the full variable domain: DAGVTQSPTHLIKTRGQQVTLRCSPISGHKSVSWYQQVLGQGPQFIFQYYEKEERGRGNFPDRFSARQFPNYSSELNVNALLLGDSALYLCASRWEADTQYFGPGTRLTVL.

The rearrangement joins TRBV11-2 to TRBJ2-7; tentatively, D is TRBD1 (6 bases). Germline V lookup: CDR1 SGHAT, CDR2 FQNNGV. The CDR3 runs to 14 residues. The V end lost 0 bases, the J end lost 2 bases, and 8 bases lay between the germline ends. Here the CDR3 reads CASSLDPGAYEQYF. CDR3 DNA sequence: TGTGCCAGCAGCTTAGATCCAGGGGCCTACGAGCAGTACTTC.

The CDR3 DNA reads TGTGCCAGCAGCGTAGCCGGACAGGGTATCTATGGCTACACCTTC. Translated, it gives CASSVAGQGIYGYTF. V and J are TRBV9 and TRBJ1-2; 8 bases map to TRBD1. Trimming took 0 bases from V and 4 from J; bases not matched to a gene: 5. Germline values: CDR1 SGDLS, CDR2 YYNGEE. The CDR3 is made up of 15 amino acids.

The CDR3 loop reads CAIRPGTTSYEQYF. CDR3 coding DNA: TGTGCCATCAGGCCCGGGACTACCTCCTACGAGCAGTACTTC. The chain is built from TRBV10-3 and TRBJ2-7, with 7 bases that match TRBD2. The CDR3 covers 14 residues. V lost 6 bases and J lost 0; bases outside the gene matches: 5. CDR1 and CDR2 (germline): ENHRY, SYGVKD.

This chain connects TRBV7-2 to TRBJ2-2; 7 bases agree with TRBD2. V shed 7 bases, J shed 2 bases, and the junction held 4 bases outside the gene matches. The CDR3 runs to 14 residues. The V gene's germline CDR1 is SGHTA and CDR2 FQGNSA. The CDR3 bases are TGTGCCAGCAATTCGGGACTAAACACCGGGGAGCTGTTTTTT. Its translation is CASNSGLNTGELFF.

This clone was seen a single time. The chain is built from TRBV5-1 and TRBJ1-2, with TRBD1 identical over 10 bases. V lost 1 base, J lost 3 bases, and 3 bases stayed unmatched. CDR3 length equals 15 residues. CDR1 SGHRS and CDR2 YFSETQ come from the germline V gene. CDR3 residues: CASSLRDRGDYGYTF. The CDR3 DNA reads TGCGCCAGCAGCTTGAGGGACAGGGGAGACTATGGCTACACCTTC.

A single count supports this clone. The chain combines TRBV5-1 with TRBJ2-7, with TRBD1 identical over 9 bases. Germline V gene lookup returns CDR1 SGHRS and CDR2 YFSETQ. V lost 7 bases to trimming and J lost 4 bases; unmatched junction nucleotides: 6. This CDR3 contains 13 residues. The CDR3 sequence is CASGTGNGYEQYF. The CDR3 bases are TGCGCCAGCGGGACAGGGAATGGGTACGAGCAGTACTTC.

The chain couples TRBV7-9 to TRBJ2-5, with D possibly being TRBD1 (5 bases). Germline CDR1 is SEHNR and CDR2 is FQNEAQ (reference sequence). The V and J ends lost 2 bases and 9 bases respectively, with 16 bases between them. The CDR3 loop spans 14 amino acids. The CDR3 reads CASSLITPQGAQYF. CDR3 in DNA: TGTGCCAGCAGCTTAATCACACCCCAAGGGGCCCAGTACTTC.

This clone appeared a single time. V usage is TRBV27 and J usage is TRBJ2-1; possible D gene TRBD2, 6 bases. The CDR3 has 17 residues. Germline values: CDR1 MNHEY, CDR2 SMNVEV (reference sequence). Trimming pared 6 bases from V and 0 bases from J, leaving 18 bases between. In nucleotides, the CDR3 is TGTGCCAGCAGGACTAGAGCCCAACTTAGCTCCTACAATGAGCAGTTCTTC. Translating gives CASRTRAQLSSYNEQFF.

There are a few counts of this clone. J is TRBJ2-6 and V is TRBV6-1; D could derive from TRBD1 or TRBD2 (5 bases each). V dropped 4 bases and J dropped 4 bases, with 11 bases sitting between them. CDR3 length: 15 amino acids. Germline V gene data show CDR1 as MNHNS and CDR2 as SASEGT. The CDR3 here is CASSGGGAGANVLTF. In nucleotides, the CDR3 is TGTGCCAGCAGTGGTGGGGGTGCAGGGGCCAACGTCCTGACTTTC.

This clone was detected a few times. CDR3 coding DNA: TGTGCCAGCAGCTTAGCAGAAAGCGGGAGGTTACACAATGAGCAGTTCTTC. Its translation is CASSLAESGRLHNEQFF. The chain employs TRBV7-6 and TRBJ2-1; 9 bases are a match to TRBD2. Per germline, CDR1 SGHVS and CDR2 FNYEAQ. V gave up 0 bases and J gave up 5 bases; unmatched junction bases: 8. The CDR3 contains 17 residues.

This chain joins TRBV10-1 and TRBJ2-1; D possibly uses TRBD1 or TRBD2 (6 bases each). The V gene lost 0 bases and the J gene lost 5 bases, with 23 bases spanning the gap. Looked up from germline, CDR1 is WNHNN and CDR2 is SYGVQD (reference sequence). The CDR3 contains 19 residues. The CDR3 DNA is TGCGCCAGCAGTGAGTCGAAGGGGGGTTGGTCGCGGAGTAACAATGAGCAGTTCTTC. It specifies CASSESKGGWSRSNNEQFF.

The genes are TRBV5-1 and TRBJ2-7, with 7 bases fitting TRBD1. Trimming removed 3 bases from V and 3 bases from J; junction bases left unmatched: 6. This CDR3 has 14 residues. Looked up from germline, CDR1 is SGHRS and CDR2 is YFSETQ. This chain's CDR3 is CASSSIQGFYEQYF. Written as DNA, the CDR3 is TGCGCCAGCAGCTCCATACAGGGGTTCTACGAGCAGTACTTC.

This chain links TRBV5-4 with TRBJ2-4; D may match TRBD1 or TRBD2 (5 bases each). Germline loops: CDR1 SGHNT, CDR2 YYREEE (reference sequence). This CDR3 has 16 residues. Trimming removed 1 base at V and 4 bases at J, with 15 bases between. CDR3 residues: CASSLFGRDQKNIQYF. CDR3 bases: TGTGCCAGCAGCTTGTTTGGAAGGGACCAAAAAAACATTCAGTACTTC.

This sequence joins TRBV28 and TRBJ2-3, with D hard to call. Germline V lookup: CDR1 MDHEN, CDR2 SYDVKM. V was shortened by 3 bases and J by 6 bases, with 4 bases between the two germline ends. CDR3 length: 11 residues. The CDR3 coding sequence is TGTGCCAGCAGTTTTATGGATACGCAGTATTTT. This gives the protein CASSFMDTQYF.

The chain has TRBV5-6 and TRBJ1-1; no clear D gene. This CDR3 spans 12 amino acids. Trimming stripped 1 base from V and 4 bases from J, with 5 bases between. Germline CDR1 SGHDT, CDR2 YYEEEE. This CDR3 reads CASSLTGTEAFF. CDR3 DNA sequence: TGTGCCAGCAGCTTGACCGGCACTGAAGCTTTCTTT.

The CDR3 nucleotides are TGTGCCAGCAGTCGGACTAGCGGATACAATGAGCAGTTCTTC. Translation gives CASSRTSGYNEQFF. The rearrangement uses TRBV27 and TRBJ2-1, with TRBD2 matching 10 bases. In germline, CDR1 is MNHEY, CDR2 SMNVEV (reference sequence). V was clipped by 5 bases and J by 4 bases; unmatched bases: 2. The CDR3 has 14 amino acids.

The gene calls are TRBV7-9 and TRBJ2-5; 14 nucleotides match TRBD2. V gave up 3 bases and J gave up 3 bases; unmatched junction bases: 0. The CDR3 loop spans 15 amino acids. Germline values: CDR1 SEHNR, CDR2 FQNEAQ (reference sequence). The chain's CDR3 is CASSLTSGREETQYF. CDR3 in DNA: TGTGCCAGCAGCTTGACTAGCGGGAGGGAAGAGACCCAGTACTTC.